The following is a T cell receptor (beta chain) sequence with its context. Profiled with immunoSEQ multiplex PCR; TCRdb holds only in-frame clones, not every one. The sample includes 150,000 to 200,000 clones, 90% to 95% of them seen just once. The data were taken from a study of T cell responses to AZD1222 COVID-19 vaccine. V was cut by 7 bases and J by 1 base, with 10 bases left in between. The germline CDR1 and CDR2 sequences are SQVTM and ANQGSEA. The length of the CDR3 is 12 residues. This chain joins TRBV29-1 and TRBJ1-2; no clear D gene. Source: peripheral blood, taken 28 days after the second AZD1222 dose. The sequence derives from an adult who received the AZD1222 COVID-19 vaccine. The CDR3 DNA reads as TGCAGCGGATTGGACCTTAACTATGGCTACACCTTC. As protein: CSGLDLNYGYTF.